What follows are 27 T cell receptor beta chains derived from one specimen sequenced in a study of human T cells and chemical hapten exposure. As for time point: patch test 3, about 24 weeks after DPC sensitization. Treatment defined: therapeutic diphenylcyclopropenone sensitization with weekly scalp DPC. TCRdb passed the RACE reads through MiXCR, listing each CDR3 protein once. The repertoire holds about 190,000 distinct CDR3 sequences, with around 25% as singletons. Source: whole blood, taken in connection with sensitization to the hapten diphenylcyclopropenone (DPC). All receptors derive from a woman in her thirties or forties with alopecia areata. Some clones in this sample may be carry-over from other donors' samples.

This clonotype occurred many times. The chain employs TRBV28 and TRBJ2-7; perhaps TRBD2 as D (6 bases). The V gene lost 5 bases and the J gene lost 2 bases, with 16 bases spanning the gap. This CDR3 has 15 amino acids. Per germline, CDR1 MDHEN and CDR2 SYDVKM. In DNA form, the CDR3 reads TGTGCCAGCAGTCTGGAGGGAACAGGTGCCTACGAGCAGTACTTC. This codes for CASSLEGTGAYEQYF.

This clonotype was detected only a few times. The chain couples TRBV29-1 to TRBJ2-3, with a tentative D call TRBD2 (6 bases). The CDR3 runs 14 residues. Trimming shortened V by 3 bases and J by 4 bases, and 14 bases separated the two germline ends. The germline CDR1 and CDR2 sequences are SQVTM and ANQGSEA. The CDR3 DNA follows: TGCAGCGTTGACTTTAGCGGACTTCCAGATACGCAGTATTTT. This encodes CSVDFSGLPDTQYF.

The chain recombines TRBV7-9 with TRBJ1-2; TRBD1 matches 8 bases. V lost 5 bases and J lost 5; bases outside the gene matches: 10. CDR3 size: 15 residues. The germline V gene encodes CDR1 SEHNR and CDR2 FQNEAQ (reference sequence). DNA for the CDR3: TGTGCCAGCAGCCACGGGACAGGCCTACGGTATGGCTACACCTTC. Amino acids: CASSHGTGLRYGYTF.

This clonotype was seen more than once but under ten times. The chain has TRBV20-1 and TRBJ2-7, with D maybe TRBD1 (6 bases). The CDR3 length is 15 residues. Germline assignment: CDR1 DFQATT and CDR2 SNEGSKA (reference sequence). Trimming left V 6 bases short and J 7 bases short, with 25 bases between. DNA of the CDR3: TGCAGTGCGTTAGGCAGGGGACCTCCTACGGGAGAGCAGTACTTC. Its translation: CSALGRGPPTGEQYF.

This chain uses TRBV11-2 with TRBJ2-1; 13 positions agree with TRBD2. The germline CDR1 and CDR2 sequences are SGHAT and FQNNGV. The ends lost 0 bases at V and 13 bases at J; junction bases unmatched: 3. CDR3 length equals 14 residues. The CDR3 nucleotides read TGTGCCAGCAGCTTAGATGGACTAGCGGGGGCCCAGTTCTTC. Protein product: CASSLDGLAGAQFF.

The CDR3 region has the DNA TGTGCCAGCCAAACCTCCAGTTCCTTAGAGACCCAGTACTTC. It encodes CASQTSSSLETQYF. The chain employs TRBV2 and TRBJ2-5, with D unclear. V dropped 8 bases and J dropped 4 bases, with 17 bases sitting between them. The length of the CDR3 is 14 residues. Germline V lookup: CDR1 SNHLY, CDR2 FYNNEI.

The rearrangement links TRBV7-2 to TRBJ2-1; D not resolved. With 3 bases removed from V and 6 bases from J, the gap between germline ends came to 3 bases. The germline V gene has CDR1 SGHTA and CDR2 FQGNSA. The CDR3 sequence is 11 residues long. Here the CDR3 DNA reads TGTGCCAGCAGCTTCGCCAATGAGCAGTTCTTC. Translation: CASSFANEQFF.

This clonotype was picked up many times. The V gene is TRBV11-2, the J gene TRBJ2-7; D unclear. This CDR3 comprises 13 residues. V lost 1 base and J lost 3, with 7 bases in between. Germline V gene data show CDR1 as SGHAT and CDR2 as FQNNGV. The CDR3: CASSLGEYYEQYF. In nucleotides, the CDR3 is TGTGCCAGCAGCTTAGGCGAGTACTACGAGCAGTACTTC.

The sample holds many counts of this clonotype. The chain joins TRBV29-1 to TRBJ2-5; no clear D gene. Per the germline V gene, CDR1 is SQVTM and CDR2 is ANQGSEA. The CDR3 is made up of 13 amino acids. With 4 bases removed from V and 4 bases from J, the gap between germline ends came to 13 bases. CDR3 nucleotides: TGCAGCGTTGCCATAAACGTGGTAGAGACCCAGTACTTC. Translation gives CSVAINVVETQYF.

This clonotype was found a few times. This rearrangement joins TRBV7-2 to TRBJ2-1; D unclear. Germline CDR1 and CDR2: SGHTA and FQGNSA. Trimming took 5 bases from V and 6 from J, leaving 8 bases between them. The CDR3 contains 12 residues. The CDR3 nucleotides are TGTGCCAGCAGCCAACAAGGCAATGAGCAGTTCTTC. As protein: CASSQQGNEQFF.

This chain uses TRBV6-5 with TRBJ2-1; 7 bases line up with TRBD2. CDR3 length equals 15 residues. Germline assignment: CDR1 MNHEY and CDR2 SVGAGI. The trim removed 5 bases at V and 8 bases at J, leaving 12 bases unmatched. CDR3 nucleotide sequence: TGTGCCAGCAGTACCGGGACTACGAGTTTCGATGAGCAGTTCTTC. Its translation is CASSTGTTSFDEQFF.

In this sample, this clonotype turned up a few times. The chain links TRBV29-1 to TRBJ1-1; TRBD1 is a possible D gene (5 bases). The V gene's germline CDR1 is SQVTM and CDR2 ANQGSEA. This CDR3 has 12 residues. With 4 bases removed from V and 4 bases from J, the gap between germline ends came to 10 bases. Written as DNA, the CDR3 is TGCAGCGTTGTACAGGTCGCCACTGAAGCTTTCTTT. This encodes CSVVQVATEAFF. Together with reference TRBV29-1 and TRBJ1-1, the CDR3 gives the full variable domain: SAVISQKPSRDICQRGTSLTIQCQVDSQVTMMFWYRQQPGQSLTLIATANQGSEATYESGFVIDKFPISRPNLTFSTLTVSNMSPEDSSIYLCSVVQVATEAFFGQGTRLTVV.

For the CDR3, the DNA is TGTGCCAGCGCGCCCTCCTACAATGAGCAGTTCTTC. As protein: CASAPSYNEQFF. The V gene is TRBV9, the J gene TRBJ2-1; D ambiguous. This CDR3 region has 12 residues. Germline V gene sequence: CDR1 SGDLS, CDR2 YYNGEE. V was trimmed by 7 bases and J by 0 bases, leaving 5 bases between them.

The rearrangement links TRBV20-1 to TRBJ2-7; 8 bases align to TRBD1. CDR1 is DFQATT, CDR2 SNEGSKA, per germline (reference sequence). V gave up 0 bases and J gave up 5 bases; unmatched junction bases: 6. The CDR3 spans 14 residues. The CDR3 bases are TGCAGTGCTAGAGATGTGGCAGGGGGCGACGAGCAGTACTTC. Translated, it gives CSARDVAGGDEQYF.

The chain couples TRBV30 to TRBJ2-3; D is tentatively TRBD1 or TRBD2 (6 bases each). The V and J ends lost 4 bases and 4 bases respectively, with 12 bases between them. The CDR3 totals 13 residues. Germline CDR1 is GTSNPN and CDR2 is SVGIG (reference sequence). The chain's CDR3 is CAWTPGAADTQYF. The CDR3 region has the DNA TGTGCCTGGACTCCGGGGGCGGCAGATACGCAGTATTTT.

This rearrangement joins TRBV7-9 to TRBJ2-6, with 9 bases that match TRBD1. V gave up 10 bases and J gave up 4 bases; unmatched junction bases: 20. The CDR3 consists of 19 residues. Germline V gene sequence: CDR1 SEHNR, CDR2 FQNEAQ (reference sequence). The CDR3 nucleotides read TGTGCCATCGCAGGTGCGGGGACAGGGATACGCTCCGGGGCCAACGTCCTGACTTTC. Translated: CAIAGAGTGIRSGANVLTF.

This clonotype was seen a handful of times. The chain is built from TRBV6-5 and TRBJ2-1, with TRBD2 matching 9 bases. Germline trimming cut 6 bases from V and 6 bases from J; bases unmatched to any gene: 9. The CDR3 contains 15 residues. Germline V lookup: CDR1 MNHEY, CDR2 SVGAGI. CDR3 in amino acids: CASRYQSREGNEQFF. CDR3 nucleotide sequence: TGTGCCAGCAGATACCAATCGCGGGAGGGCAATGAGCAGTTCTTC.

The V and J genes are TRBV5-1 and TRBJ2-1, with 15 bases lining up with TRBD2. The ends lost 4 bases at V and 8 bases at J; junction bases unmatched: 10. This CDR3 region has 17 residues. CDR1 is SGHRS and CDR2 is YFSETQ in the germline V gene. In nucleotides, the CDR3 is TGCGCCAGCAGCCCCTACCAAGGACTAGCGGGAGGGGATGAGCAGTTCTTC. Amino acids: CASSPYQGLAGGDEQFF.

CDR3 coding DNA: TGCAGCGTTGTAAGGACGGACTATGGCTACACCTTC. Encoded protein: CSVVRTDYGYTF. V usage is TRBV29-1 and J usage is TRBJ1-2; unclear D gene. The CDR3 length is 12 residues. Germline CDR1 reads SQVTM; CDR2 reads ANQGSEA. Trimming took off 4 bases at V and 3 bases at J, with 9 bases between the two ends.

This clonotype has only a few counts. The V and J genes are TRBV20-1 and TRBJ1-1; 9 positions match TRBD1. Germline V gene sequence: CDR1 DFQATT, CDR2 SNEGSKA (reference sequence). This CDR3 has 13 residues. V shed 6 bases, J shed 0 bases, and the junction held 2 bases outside the gene matches. The CDR3 DNA reads TGCAGTGCCGACAGGGGGATGAACACTGAAGCTTTCTTT. Translating gives CSADRGMNTEAFF.

This clonotype was seen only a few times. This sequence joins TRBV29-1 and TRBJ2-7; 9 nucleotides align to TRBD2. CDR3 length: 15 residues. The germline V gene has CDR1 SQVTM and CDR2 ANQGSEA. J gave up 3 bases and V 4 bases, and 10 bases lay outside the gene matches. CDR3 DNA sequence: TGCAGCGTTGCCTACCTAGCGGGGTATAACTACGAGCAGTACTTC. This gives the protein CSVAYLAGYNYEQYF.

V gene TRBV12-3 or TRBV12-4 combines with J gene TRBJ2-3; TRBD2 might be the D (5 bases). CDR3 length equals 15 residues. Trimming cost V 6 bases and J 6 bases, with 19 bases left between them. The CDR3 DNA reads TGTGCCAGCAGCGGACCAGAGGAGGCATTGGATACGCAGTATTTT. It encodes CASSGPEEALDTQYF.

The chain has TRBV5-4 and TRBJ2-1; 10 bases map to TRBD2. The germline gives CDR1 SGHNT, CDR2 YYREEE (reference sequence). There are 16 residues in the CDR3. The V gene end was trimmed by 3 bases and the J gene end by 7 bases; junction bases not matched to a gene: 10. This CDR3 reads CASSYGSGRPGNEQFF. DNA of the CDR3: TGTGCCAGCAGCTATGGTAGCGGGAGGCCTGGGAATGAGCAGTTCTTC.

This clonotype was picked up a small number of times. The J gene is TRBJ2-7, the V gene TRBV20-1, with 12 bases fitting TRBD1. J gave up 5 bases and V 5 bases, and 10 bases lay outside the gene matches. CDR1 and CDR2 from the germline V gene are DFQATT and SNEGSKA (reference sequence). This CDR3 has 15 amino acids. CDR3 sequence: CSAGDRGRNLDEQYF. In DNA, the CDR3 is TGCAGTGCTGGGGACAGGGGGCGGAATCTCGACGAGCAGTACTTC.

J is TRBJ1-2 and V is TRBV29-1; no clear D. The ends were cut back, 4 bases at V and 5 bases at J, with 17 bases in the middle. The CDR3 has 14 amino acids. CDR1 is SQVTM, CDR2 ANQGSEA, per germline. The CDR3 loop is CSVVPGLGGYGYTF. The CDR3 DNA follows: TGCAGCGTTGTCCCGGGCCTAGGAGGGTATGGCTACACCTTC. Based on the CDR3 plus reference TRBV29-1 and TRBJ1-2, the full variable domain is SAVISQKPSRDICQRGTSLTIQCQVDSQVTMMFWYRQQPGQSLTLIATANQGSEATYESGFVIDKFPISRPNLTFSTLTVSNMSPEDSSIYLCSVVPGLGGYGYTFGSGTRLTVV.

The chain has TRBV6-5 and TRBJ1-2, with 8 nucleotides matching TRBD1. Germline V gives CDR1 MNHEY, CDR2 SVGAGI. The CDR3 consists of 14 residues. The V segment lost 0 bases and the J segment 7 bases; nucleotides outside the gene matches: 4. DNA of the CDR3: TGTGCCAGCAGTTACTCAGGACAGGGAGGTGGCTACACCTTC. It translates to CASSYSGQGGGYTF.

A few counts support this clonotype. The rearrangement joins TRBV28 to TRBJ2-7, with TRBD2 as a possible D gene (6 bases). V lost 3 bases, J lost 1 base, and 13 bases lay in between. Germline-derived CDR1 and CDR2 are MDHEN and SYDVKM. CDR3 length: 15 residues. CDR3 bases: TGTGCCAGCAGTTTCAGCGGGTTGATGTCCTACGAGCAGTACTTC. Encoded protein: CASSFSGLMSYEQYF.